The 13 T cell receptor beta chains reported below all come from one sample, sequenced in a study of blood T cell repertoires in COVID-19. Method: immunoSEQ multiplex PCR; TCRdb's copy keeps in-frame clones and lacks some. This table holds 150,000 to 200,000 clones, around 84% found once. Sample: PBMCs or T cells enriched from blood (not recorded which). Source of these receptors: a woman between 25 and 40 years old who had been exposed to COVID-19.

The chain carries TRBV6-5 and TRBJ1-5, with D tentatively TRBD1 (6 bases). The CDR3 extends over 14 amino acids. Germline loops: CDR1 MNHEY, CDR2 SVGAGI. Trimming stripped 4 bases from V and 6 bases from J, with 13 bases between. In nucleotides, the CDR3 is TGTGCCAGCAGTTCTACAGGGACCCGTCAGCCCCAGCATTTT. This gives the protein CASSSTGTRQPQHF.

The chain combines TRBV5-1 with TRBJ1-6, with 7 bases identical to TRBD1. Germline V gene data show CDR1 as SGHRS and CDR2 as YFSETQ. CDR3 length: 16 amino acids. The ends lost 0 bases at V and 5 bases at J; junction bases unmatched: 5. CDR3 loop: CASSLALGTDNSPLHF. In DNA form, the CDR3 reads TGCGCCAGCAGCTTGGCCTTAGGGACAGATAATTCACCCCTCCACTTT.

This sequence joins TRBV3-1 (or the pseudogene TRBV3-2) and TRBJ2-1, with D hard to call. This CDR3 is built from 12 residues. Germline CDR1 is LGHDT and CDR2 is YNNKEL (reference sequence). V gave up 0 bases and J gave up 7 bases, with 4 bases separating them. CDR3 sequence reads: CASSQDVNEQFF. The CDR3 bases are TGTGCCAGCAGCCAAGACGTAAATGAGCAGTTCTTC.

The CDR3 region has the DNA TGTGCCAGCAGTCCGGTGGGGGGAACCTACGAGCAGTACTTC. Protein: CASSPVGGTYEQYF. The chain uses TRBV5-5 and TRBJ2-7, with D tentatively TRBD2 (6 bases). V was cut by 5 bases and J by 2 bases, with 14 bases left in between. There are 14 residues in the CDR3. Germline-derived CDR1 and CDR2 are SGHKS and YYEKEE (reference sequence).

The chain links TRBV7-9 to TRBJ2-1, with TRBD2 matching over 9 bases. After removal of 5 bases from V and 3 bases from J, the junction contained 2 bases not matched to a gene. CDR3 length equals 14 residues. CDR1 and CDR2 from the germline V gene are SEHNR and FQNEAQ (reference sequence). The CDR3, as DNA: TGTGCCAGCAGCGGACTAGCGAACTACAATGAGCAGTTCTTC. This encodes CASSGLANYNEQFF.

V gene TRBV19 combines with J gene TRBJ2-5, with 7 positions matching TRBD1. The CDR3 runs to 14 residues. Germline loops: CDR1 LNHDA, CDR2 SQIVND (reference sequence). Trimming removed 9 bases from V and 0 bases from J; junction bases left unmatched: 7. DNA for the CDR3: TGTGCCAGCACAGGGGCCGGAAACCAAGAGACCCAGTACTTC. Translating it yields CASTGAGNQETQYF.

This chain joins TRBV28 and TRBJ2-3; 11 nucleotides align to TRBD1. Germline lookup yields CDR1 MDHEN and CDR2 SYDVKM. V lost 6 bases, J lost 4 bases, and 6 bases stayed unmatched. The CDR3 is 15 amino acids. For the CDR3, the DNA is TGTGCCAGCAGCCGACGGACAGGGGGCCCAGATACGCAGTATTTT. It encodes CASSRRTGGPDTQYF. The full variable domain, completed using reference TRBV28 and TRBJ2-3, is DVKVTQSSRYLVKRTGEKVFLECVQDMDHENMFWYRQDPGLGLRLIYFSYDVKMKEKGDIPEGYSVSREKKERFSLILESASTNQTSMYLCASSRRTGGPDTQYFGPGTRLTVL.

The V gene is TRBV5-4, the J gene TRBJ2-2; D is perhaps TRBD1 (5 bases). CDR1 and CDR2 (germline): SGHNT, YYREEE (reference sequence). The CDR3 totals 13 residues. V lost 4 bases and J lost 6, with 10 bases in between. The CDR3 region has the DNA TGTGCCAGCAGCATCCAGGGCGCCGGGGAGCTGTTTTTT. Its protein is CASSIQGAGELFF.

The chain links TRBV27 to TRBJ2-7; the match to TRBD1 covers 8 bases. V trimming: 6 bases; J trimming: 2 bases; junction bases outside the gene matches: 9. The CDR3 extends over 15 amino acids. Germline V CDR1 and CDR2: MNHEY, SMNVEV (reference sequence). DNA for the CDR3: TGTGCCAGCAGCTACTGGACAGGGAAGACCTACGAGCAGTACTTC. It is translated as CASSYWTGKTYEQYF.

The CDR3 region has the DNA TGCGCCAGCAGCCCGGGATCGAACACTGAAGCTTTCTTT. Its protein product is CASSPGSNTEAFF. The gene calls are TRBV5-1 and TRBJ1-1; no reliable D call. The V gene's germline CDR1 is SGHRS and CDR2 YFSETQ. Trimming took off 4 bases at V and 1 base at J, with 8 bases between the two ends. The CDR3 covers 13 residues.

This chain uses TRBV5-5 with TRBJ1-6, with D hard to call. CDR1 is SGHKS, CDR2 YYEKEE, per germline (reference sequence). There are 15 residues in the CDR3. Trimming removed 6 bases at V and 0 bases at J, with 10 bases between. The CDR3 region has the DNA TGTGCCAGCAAACGGGAGAGCTCCTATAATTCACCCCTCCACTTT. As protein: CASKRESSYNSPLHF.

This clone is a singleton in its sample. The J gene is TRBJ2-5, the V gene TRBV7-2, with TRBD2 matching over 12 bases. CDR3 length: 19 residues. CDR1 is SGHTA, CDR2 FQGNSA, per germline. After removal of 5 bases from V and 4 bases from J, the junction contained 17 bases not matched to a gene. CDR3 DNA sequence: TGTGCCAGCAGCCCCTACGGGACTAGCGGGTGGAAGGCTGGAGAGACCCAGTACTTC. Its translation: CASSPYGTSGWKAGETQYF. The full variable domain, completed using reference TRBV7-2 and TRBJ2-5, is GAGVSQSPSNKVTEKGKDVELRCDPISGHTALYWYRQSLGQGLEFLIYFQGNSAPDKSGLPSDRFSAERTGGSVSTLTIQRTQQEDSAVYLCASSPYGTSGWKAGETQYFGPGTRLLVL.

This clone was counted only a few times. This rearrangement joins TRBV9 to TRBJ2-3; weak D call: TRBD1 (5 bases). Germline V gives CDR1 SGDLS, CDR2 YYNGEE. V lost 4 bases and J 5 bases, leaving 5 bases between the germline ends. This CDR3 comprises 11 residues. The CDR3 reads CASSRGDTQYF. In DNA, the CDR3 is TGTGCCAGCAGCAGGGGAGATACGCAGTATTTT.